The text below deals with one T cell receptor (beta chain). The data are from a study of T cell responses to AZD1222 COVID-19 vaccine. V shed 2 bases and J shed 6 bases, with 10 bases lying between them. The CDR3 has 14 residues. Germline CDR1 is SEHNR and CDR2 is FQNEAQ (reference sequence). The method was immunoSEQ multiplex PCR; TCRdb's version includes in-frame clones alone and lacks a portion of them. The sample consists of fewer than 100,000 clones, around nine tenths of them appearing once. This clonotype was obtained from an adult in good health. The chain carries TRBV7-9 and TRBJ2-2; D is uncertain. Sequencing used peripheral blood, obtained on day 0 of AZD1222 vaccination. In nucleotides, the CDR3 is TGTGCCAGCAGCTTAATCGGTGGAGCCGGGGAGCTGTTTTTT. This translates into CASSLIGGAGELFF.